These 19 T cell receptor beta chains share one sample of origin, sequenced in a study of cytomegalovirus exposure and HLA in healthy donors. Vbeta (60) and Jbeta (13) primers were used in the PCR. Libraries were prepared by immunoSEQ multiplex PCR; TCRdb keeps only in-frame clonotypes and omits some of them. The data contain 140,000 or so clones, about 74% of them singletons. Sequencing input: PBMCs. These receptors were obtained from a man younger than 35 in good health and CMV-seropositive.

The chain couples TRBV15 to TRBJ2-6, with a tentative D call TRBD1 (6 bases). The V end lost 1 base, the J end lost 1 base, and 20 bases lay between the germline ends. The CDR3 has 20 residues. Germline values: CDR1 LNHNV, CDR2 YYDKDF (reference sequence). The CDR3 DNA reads TGTGCCACCAGCAGAGGCATAGCGACAGCCCAGGGGTCTGGGGCCAACGTCCTGACTTTC. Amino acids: CATSRGIATAQGSGANVLTF.

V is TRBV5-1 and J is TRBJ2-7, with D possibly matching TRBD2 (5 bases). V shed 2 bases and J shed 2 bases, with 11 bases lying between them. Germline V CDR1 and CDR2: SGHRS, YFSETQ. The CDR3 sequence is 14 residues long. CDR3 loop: CASSFDSETYEQYF. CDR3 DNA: TGCGCCAGCAGCTTTGATAGCGAGACCTACGAGCAGTACTTC.

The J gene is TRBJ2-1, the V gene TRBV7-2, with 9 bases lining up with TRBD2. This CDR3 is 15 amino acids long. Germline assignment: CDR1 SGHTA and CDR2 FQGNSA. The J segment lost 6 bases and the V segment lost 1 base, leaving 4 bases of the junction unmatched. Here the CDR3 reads CASSLGAGGFNEQFF. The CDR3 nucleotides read TGTGCCAGCAGCTTAGGAGCGGGGGGCTTCAATGAGCAGTTCTTC. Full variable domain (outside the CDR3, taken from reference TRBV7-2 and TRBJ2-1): GAGVSQSPSNKVTEKGKDVELRCDPISGHTALYWYRQSLGQGLEFLIYFQGNSAPDKSGLPSDRFSAERTGGSVSTLTIQRTQQEDSAVYLCASSLGAGGFNEQFFGPGTRLTVL.

The CDR3 DNA sequence: TGTGCCAGCAGCTTACAGGGCTACAATGAGCAGTTCTTC. Protein: CASSLQGYNEQFF. The chain is built from TRBV11-2 and TRBJ2-1; D possibly corresponds to TRBD1 (5 bases). Germline CDR1 and CDR2: SGHAT and FQNNGV. Trimming took off 2 bases at V and 3 bases at J, with 5 bases between the two ends. This CDR3 region has 13 residues. The full variable domain, rest sourced from reference TRBV11-2 and TRBJ2-1, is EAGVAQSPRYKIIEKRQSVAFWCNPISGHATLYWYQQILGQGPKLLIQFQNNGVVDDSQLPKDRFSAERLKGVDSTLKIQPAKLEDSAVYLCASSLQGYNEQFFGPGTRLTVL.

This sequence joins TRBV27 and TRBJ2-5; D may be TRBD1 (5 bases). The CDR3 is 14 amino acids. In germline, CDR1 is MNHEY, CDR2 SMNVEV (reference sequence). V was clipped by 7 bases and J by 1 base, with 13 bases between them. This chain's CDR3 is CASKIGVVQETQYF. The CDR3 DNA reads TGTGCCAGCAAGATAGGGGTCGTCCAAGAGACCCAGTACTTC.

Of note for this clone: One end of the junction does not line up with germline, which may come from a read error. The DNA of the CDR3 is TGTGCTAGCAGCTTAGTCGGCAGGGGAGCCGGGGAGCTGTTTTTT. Protein sequence: CASSLVGRGAGELFF. This rearrangement joins TRBV7-7 to TRBJ2-2, with D possibly matching TRBD1 (6 bases). This CDR3 has 15 amino acids. CDR1 is SSHAT and CDR2 is FNYEAQ in the germline V gene (reference sequence).

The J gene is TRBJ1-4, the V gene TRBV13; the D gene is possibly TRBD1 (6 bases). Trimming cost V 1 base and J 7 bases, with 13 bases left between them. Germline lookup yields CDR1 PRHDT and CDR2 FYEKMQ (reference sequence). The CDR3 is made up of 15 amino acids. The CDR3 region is CASSLAGGHGEKLFF. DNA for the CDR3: TGTGCCAGCAGCTTAGCCGGGGGGCACGGTGAAAAACTGTTTTTT.

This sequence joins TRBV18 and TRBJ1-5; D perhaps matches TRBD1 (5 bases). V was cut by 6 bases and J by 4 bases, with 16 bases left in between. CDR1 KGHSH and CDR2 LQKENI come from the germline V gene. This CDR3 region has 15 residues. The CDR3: CASSTQGFGNQPQHF. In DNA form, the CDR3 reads TGTGCCAGCTCTACTCAGGGTTTCGGGAATCAGCCCCAGCATTTT.

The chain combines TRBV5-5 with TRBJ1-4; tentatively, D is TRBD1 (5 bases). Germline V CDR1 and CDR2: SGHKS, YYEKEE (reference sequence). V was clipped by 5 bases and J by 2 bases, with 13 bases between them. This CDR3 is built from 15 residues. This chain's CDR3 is CASRPYGGTNEKLFF. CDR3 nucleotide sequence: TGTGCCAGCAGACCGTATGGGGGGACTAATGAAAAACTGTTTTTT.

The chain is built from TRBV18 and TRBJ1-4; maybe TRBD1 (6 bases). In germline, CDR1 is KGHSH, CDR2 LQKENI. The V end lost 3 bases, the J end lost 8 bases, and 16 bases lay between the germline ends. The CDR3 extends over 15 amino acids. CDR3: CASSPGPLGGEKLFF. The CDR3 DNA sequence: TGTGCCAGCTCACCCGGCCCCTTAGGGGGAGAAAAACTGTTTTTT.

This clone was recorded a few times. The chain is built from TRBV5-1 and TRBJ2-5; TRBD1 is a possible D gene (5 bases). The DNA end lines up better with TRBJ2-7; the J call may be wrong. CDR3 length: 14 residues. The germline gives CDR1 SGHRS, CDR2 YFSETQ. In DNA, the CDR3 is TGCGCCAGCAGCTTGGAGGGGATCTCCTACGAGCAGTACTTC. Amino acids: CASSLEGISYEQYF.

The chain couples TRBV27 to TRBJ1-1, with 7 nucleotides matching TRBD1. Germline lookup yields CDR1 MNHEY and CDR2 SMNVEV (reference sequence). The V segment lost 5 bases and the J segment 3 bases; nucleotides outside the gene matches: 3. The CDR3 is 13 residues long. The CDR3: CASSGTVYTEAFF. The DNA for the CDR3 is TGTGCCAGCAGTGGGACAGTGTACACTGAAGCTTTCTTT.

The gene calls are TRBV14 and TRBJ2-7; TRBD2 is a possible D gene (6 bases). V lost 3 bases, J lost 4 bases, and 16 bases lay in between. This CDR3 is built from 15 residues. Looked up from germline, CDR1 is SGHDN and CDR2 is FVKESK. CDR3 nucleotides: TGTGCCAGCAGCCAGGGACTTTCCGTCCTTTACGAGCAGTACTTC. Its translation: CASSQGLSVLYEQYF.

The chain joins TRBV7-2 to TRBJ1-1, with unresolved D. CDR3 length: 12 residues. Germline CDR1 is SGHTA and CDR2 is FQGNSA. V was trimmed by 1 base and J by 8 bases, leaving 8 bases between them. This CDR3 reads CASSLDQAEAFF. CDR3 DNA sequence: TGTGCCAGCAGCTTAGATCAGGCCGAAGCTTTCTTT.

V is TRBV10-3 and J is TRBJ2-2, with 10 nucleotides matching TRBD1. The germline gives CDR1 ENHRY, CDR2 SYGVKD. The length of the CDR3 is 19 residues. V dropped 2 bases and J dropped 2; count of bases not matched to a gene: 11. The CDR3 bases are TGTGCCATCAGTGAGAAGCCTTTCCGGGACAGGGGTAACACCGGGGAGCTGTTTTTT. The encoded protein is CAISEKPFRDRGNTGELFF.

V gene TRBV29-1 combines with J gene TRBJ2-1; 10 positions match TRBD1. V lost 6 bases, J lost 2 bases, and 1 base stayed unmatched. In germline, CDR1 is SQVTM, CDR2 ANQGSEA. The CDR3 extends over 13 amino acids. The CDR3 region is CSVDRGTYNEQFF. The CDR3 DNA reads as TGCAGCGTGGACAGGGGGACCTACAATGAGCAGTTCTTC.

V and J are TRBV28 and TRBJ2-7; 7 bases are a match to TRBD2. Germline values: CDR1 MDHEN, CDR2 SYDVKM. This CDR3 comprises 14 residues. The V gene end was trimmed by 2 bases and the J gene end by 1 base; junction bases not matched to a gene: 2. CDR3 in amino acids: CASSLNGRSYEQYF. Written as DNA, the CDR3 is TGTGCCAGCAGTTTAAACGGGAGGTCCTACGAGCAGTACTTC. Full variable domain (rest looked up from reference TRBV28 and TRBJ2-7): DVKVTQSSRYLVKRTGEKVFLECVQDMDHENMFWYRQDPGLGLRLIYFSYDVKMKEKGDIPEGYSVSREKKERFSLILESASTNQTSMYLCASSLNGRSYEQYFGPGTRLTVT.

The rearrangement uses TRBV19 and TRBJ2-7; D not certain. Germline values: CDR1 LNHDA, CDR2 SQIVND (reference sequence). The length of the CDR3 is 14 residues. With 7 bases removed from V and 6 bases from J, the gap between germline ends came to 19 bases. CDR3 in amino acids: CASTKTATAGEQYF. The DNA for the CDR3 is TGTGCCAGTACTAAGACTGCCACCGCCGGCGAGCAGTACTTC.

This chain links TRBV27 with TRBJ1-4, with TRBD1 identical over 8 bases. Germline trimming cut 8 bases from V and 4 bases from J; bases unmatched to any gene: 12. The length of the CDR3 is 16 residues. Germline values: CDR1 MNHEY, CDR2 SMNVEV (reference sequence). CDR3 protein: CASGEVGTGLNEKLFF. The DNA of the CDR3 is TGTGCCAGCGGAGAAGTAGGGACAGGCCTTAATGAAAAACTGTTTTTT.